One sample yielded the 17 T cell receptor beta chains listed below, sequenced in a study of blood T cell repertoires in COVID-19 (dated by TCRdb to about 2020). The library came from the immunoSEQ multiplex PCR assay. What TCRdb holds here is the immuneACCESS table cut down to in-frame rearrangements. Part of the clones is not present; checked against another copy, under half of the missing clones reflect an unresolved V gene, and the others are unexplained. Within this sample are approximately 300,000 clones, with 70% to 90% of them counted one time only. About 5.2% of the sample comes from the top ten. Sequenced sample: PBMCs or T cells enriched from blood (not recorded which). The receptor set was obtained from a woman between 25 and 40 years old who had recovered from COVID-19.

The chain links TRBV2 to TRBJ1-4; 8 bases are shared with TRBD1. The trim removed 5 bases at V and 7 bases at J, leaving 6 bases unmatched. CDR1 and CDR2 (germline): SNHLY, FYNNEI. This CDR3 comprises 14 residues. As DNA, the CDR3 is TGTGCCAGCAGTTCGAGACAGGGGAGTGAAAAACTGTTTTTT. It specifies CASSSRQGSEKLFF.

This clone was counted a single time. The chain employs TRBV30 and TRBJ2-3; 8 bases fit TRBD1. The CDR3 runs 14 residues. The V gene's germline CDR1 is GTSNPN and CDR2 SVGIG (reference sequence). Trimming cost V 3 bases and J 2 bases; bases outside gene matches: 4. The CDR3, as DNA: TGTGCCTGGAGACAGGGGGGCCCCACAGATACGCAGTATTTT. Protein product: CAWRQGGPTDTQYF.

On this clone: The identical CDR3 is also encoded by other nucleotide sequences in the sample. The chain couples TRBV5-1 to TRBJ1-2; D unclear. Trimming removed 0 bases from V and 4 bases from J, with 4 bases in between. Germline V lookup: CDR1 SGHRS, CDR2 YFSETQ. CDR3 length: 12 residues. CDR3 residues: CASSLDGYGYTF. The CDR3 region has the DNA TGCGCCAGCAGCTTGGACGGCTATGGCTACACCTTC.

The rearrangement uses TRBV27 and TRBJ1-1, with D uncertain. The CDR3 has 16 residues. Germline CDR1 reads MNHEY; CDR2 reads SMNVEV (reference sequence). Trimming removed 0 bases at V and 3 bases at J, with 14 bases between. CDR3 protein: CASSLSRRGEDTEAFF. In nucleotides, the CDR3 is TGTGCCAGCAGTTTATCTCGGCGGGGTGAGGACACTGAAGCTTTCTTT.

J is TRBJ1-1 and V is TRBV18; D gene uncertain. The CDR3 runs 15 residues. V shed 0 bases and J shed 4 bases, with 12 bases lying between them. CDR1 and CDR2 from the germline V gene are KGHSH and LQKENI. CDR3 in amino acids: CASSPPGHGVTEAFF. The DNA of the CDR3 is TGTGCCAGCTCACCACCGGGCCACGGGGTCACTGAAGCTTTCTTT.

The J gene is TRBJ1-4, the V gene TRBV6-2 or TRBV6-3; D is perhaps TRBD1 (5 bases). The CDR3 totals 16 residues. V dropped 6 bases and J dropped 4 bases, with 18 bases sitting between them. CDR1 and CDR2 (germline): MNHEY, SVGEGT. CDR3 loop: CASSHPKQDFNEKLFF. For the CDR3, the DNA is TGTGCCAGCAGCCACCCAAAACAGGATTTTAATGAAAAACTGTTTTTT.

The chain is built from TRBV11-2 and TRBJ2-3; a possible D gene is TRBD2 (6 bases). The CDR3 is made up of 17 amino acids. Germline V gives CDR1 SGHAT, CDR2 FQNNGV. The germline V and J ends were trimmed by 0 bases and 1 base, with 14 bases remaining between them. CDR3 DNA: TGTGCCAGCAGCTTAGACCCCTCCGGGGGAGGCACAGATACGCAGTATTTT. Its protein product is CASSLDPSGGGTDTQYF.

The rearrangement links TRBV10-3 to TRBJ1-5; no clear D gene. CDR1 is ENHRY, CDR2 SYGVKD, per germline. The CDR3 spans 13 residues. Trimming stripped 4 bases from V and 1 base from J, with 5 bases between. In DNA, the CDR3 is TGTGCCATCAGTGGTTCGAGCAATCAGCCCCAGCATTTT. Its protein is CAISGSSNQPQHF.

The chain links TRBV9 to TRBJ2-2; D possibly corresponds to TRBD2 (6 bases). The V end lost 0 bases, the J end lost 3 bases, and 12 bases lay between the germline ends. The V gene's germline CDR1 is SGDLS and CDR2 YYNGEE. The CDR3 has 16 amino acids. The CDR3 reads CASSVDAGRYTGELFF. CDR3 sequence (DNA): TGTGCCAGCAGCGTAGACGCCGGGAGATACACCGGGGAGCTGTTTTTT.

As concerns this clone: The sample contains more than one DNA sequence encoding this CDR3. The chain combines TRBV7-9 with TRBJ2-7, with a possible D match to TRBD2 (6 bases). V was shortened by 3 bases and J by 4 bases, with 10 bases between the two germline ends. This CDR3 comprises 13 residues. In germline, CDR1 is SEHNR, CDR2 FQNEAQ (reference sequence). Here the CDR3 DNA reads TGTGCCAGCAGCTTGGCCGGGACTTACGAGCAGTACTTC. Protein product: CASSLAGTYEQYF.

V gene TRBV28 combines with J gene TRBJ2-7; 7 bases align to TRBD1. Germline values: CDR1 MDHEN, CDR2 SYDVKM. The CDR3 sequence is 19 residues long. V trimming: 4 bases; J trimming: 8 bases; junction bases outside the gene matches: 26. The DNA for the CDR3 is TGTGCCAGCAGTTGGGGTAGGGCAGGGGGATCTTCCGACCCCCTGAAGCAGTACTTC. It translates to CASSWGRAGGSSDPLKQYF.

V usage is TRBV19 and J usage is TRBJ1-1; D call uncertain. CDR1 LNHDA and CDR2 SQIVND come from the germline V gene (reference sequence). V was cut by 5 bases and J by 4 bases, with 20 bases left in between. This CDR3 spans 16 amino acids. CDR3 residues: CASSSLGLNRGTEAFF. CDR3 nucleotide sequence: TGTGCCAGTAGTTCACTAGGGTTGAATCGGGGCACTGAAGCTTTCTTT.

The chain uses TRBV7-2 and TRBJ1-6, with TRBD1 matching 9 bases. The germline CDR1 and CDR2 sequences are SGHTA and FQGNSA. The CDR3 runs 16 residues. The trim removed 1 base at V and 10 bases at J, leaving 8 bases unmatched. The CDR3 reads CASSLGGQGSGSPLHF. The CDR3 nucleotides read TGTGCCAGCAGCTTAGGGGGACAGGGTTCAGGATCACCCCTCCACTTT.

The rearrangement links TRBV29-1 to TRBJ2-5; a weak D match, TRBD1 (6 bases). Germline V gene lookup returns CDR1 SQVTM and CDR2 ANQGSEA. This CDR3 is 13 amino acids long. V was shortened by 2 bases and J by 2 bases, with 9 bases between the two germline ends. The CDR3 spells CSVERGSQETQYF. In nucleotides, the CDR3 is TGCAGCGTTGAAAGGGGGTCACAAGAGACCCAGTACTTC.

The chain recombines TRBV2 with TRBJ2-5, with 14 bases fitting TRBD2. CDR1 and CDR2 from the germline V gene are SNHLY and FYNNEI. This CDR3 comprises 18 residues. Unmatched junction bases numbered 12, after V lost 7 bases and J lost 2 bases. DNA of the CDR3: TGTGCCAGCACCCTTCGCCGGACTAGCGGGGGGAAGCAAGAGACCCAGTACTTC. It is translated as CASTLRRTSGGKQETQYF. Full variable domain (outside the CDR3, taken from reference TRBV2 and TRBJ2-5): EPEVTQTPSHQVTQMGQEVILRCVPISNHLYFYWYRQILGQKVEFLVSFYNNEISEKSEIFDDQFSVERPDGSNFTLKIRSTKLEDSAMYFCASTLRRTSGGKQETQYFGPGTRLLVL.

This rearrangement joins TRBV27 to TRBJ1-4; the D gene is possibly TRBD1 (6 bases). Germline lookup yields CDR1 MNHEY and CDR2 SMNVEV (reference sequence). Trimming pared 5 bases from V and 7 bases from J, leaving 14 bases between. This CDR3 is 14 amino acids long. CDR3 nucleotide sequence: TGTGCCAGCAGTCAACAGGGTCGGAGTGAAAAACTGTTTTTT. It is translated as CASSQQGRSEKLFF.

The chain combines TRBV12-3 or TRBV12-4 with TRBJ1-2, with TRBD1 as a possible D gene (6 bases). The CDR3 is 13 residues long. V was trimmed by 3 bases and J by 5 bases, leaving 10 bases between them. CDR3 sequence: CASSFTGPYGYTF. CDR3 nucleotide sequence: TGTGCCAGCAGTTTCACAGGGCCATATGGCTACACCTTC.